Sequencing of this T cell receptor beta chain was carried out in a study of cytomegalovirus exposure and HLA in healthy donors. Among the 120 or so subjects of the validation cohort, separate from the roughly 730-subject first cohort, were the donors. Concerning this clone: The antigen is not known.

General study points: Reportedly, cytomegalovirus status was diagnosed with high sensitivity and specificity.

Sequenced by immunoSEQ multiplex PCR; TCRdb stores in-frame clones only, minus some. The data hold 95,000 to 150,000 clones, with approximately 94% observed a single time. CDR1 is SGHTA, CDR2 FQGNSA, per germline. This CDR3 region has 14 residues. With 3 bases removed from V and 0 bases from J, the gap between germline ends came to 6 bases. This receptor was identified in a man aged 18 to 29 in good health and CMV-seronegative. Sequenced sample: PBMCs. This chain uses TRBV7-2 with TRBJ1-3; D unclear. CDR3 sequence (DNA): TGTGCCAGCAGCTTCAGTAACTCTGGAAACACCATATATTTT. This encodes CASSFSNSGNTIYF.